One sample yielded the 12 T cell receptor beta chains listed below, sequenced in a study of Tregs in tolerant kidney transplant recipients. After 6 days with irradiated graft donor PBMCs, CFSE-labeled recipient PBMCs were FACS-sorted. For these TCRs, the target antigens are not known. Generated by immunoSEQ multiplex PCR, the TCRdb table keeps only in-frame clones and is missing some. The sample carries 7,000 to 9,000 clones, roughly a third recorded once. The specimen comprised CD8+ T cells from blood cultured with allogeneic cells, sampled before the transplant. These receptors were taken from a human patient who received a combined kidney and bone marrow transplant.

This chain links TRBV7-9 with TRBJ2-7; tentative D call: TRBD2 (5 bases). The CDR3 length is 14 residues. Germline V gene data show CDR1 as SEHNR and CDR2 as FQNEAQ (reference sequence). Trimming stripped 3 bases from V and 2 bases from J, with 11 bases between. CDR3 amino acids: CASSLSPRAYEQYF. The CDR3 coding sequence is TGTGCCAGCAGCTTGTCTCCGAGGGCCTACGAGCAGTACTTC.

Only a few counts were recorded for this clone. The CDR3 sequence: CASQTGTGRFEQYF. The CDR3 nucleotides read TGTGCCAGCCAGACCGGGACAGGAAGGTTCGAGCAGTACTTC. The chain joins TRBV27 to TRBJ2-7; 8 bases agree with TRBD1. The CDR3 length is 14 residues. With 8 bases clipped from V and 6 bases from J, the junction kept 12 bases outside the gene matches. Looked up from germline, CDR1 is MNHEY and CDR2 is SMNVEV (reference sequence).

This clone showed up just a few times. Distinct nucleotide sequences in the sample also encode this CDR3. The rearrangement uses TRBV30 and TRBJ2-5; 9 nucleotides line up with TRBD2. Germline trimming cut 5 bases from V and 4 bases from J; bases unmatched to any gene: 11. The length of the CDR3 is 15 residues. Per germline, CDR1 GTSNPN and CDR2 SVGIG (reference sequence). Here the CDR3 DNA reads TGTGCCTGGGGGATTAGCGGGGGAGCGGGAGAGACCCAGTACTTC. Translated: CAWGISGGAGETQYF.

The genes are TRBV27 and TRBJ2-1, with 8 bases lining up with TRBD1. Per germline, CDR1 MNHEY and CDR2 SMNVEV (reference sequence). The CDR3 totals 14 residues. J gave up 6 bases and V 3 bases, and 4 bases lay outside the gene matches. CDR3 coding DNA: TGTGCCAGCAGTTTCATCGACAGGGGCAATGAGCAGTTCTTC. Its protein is CASSFIDRGNEQFF.

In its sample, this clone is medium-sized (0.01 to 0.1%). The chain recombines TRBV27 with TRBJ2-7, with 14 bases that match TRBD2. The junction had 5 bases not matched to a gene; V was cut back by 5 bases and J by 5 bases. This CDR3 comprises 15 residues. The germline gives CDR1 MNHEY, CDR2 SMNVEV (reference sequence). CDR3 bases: TGTGCCAGCAGTCCCGGGACTAGCGGGAGCAACGAGCAGTACTTC. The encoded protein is CASSPGTSGSNEQYF.

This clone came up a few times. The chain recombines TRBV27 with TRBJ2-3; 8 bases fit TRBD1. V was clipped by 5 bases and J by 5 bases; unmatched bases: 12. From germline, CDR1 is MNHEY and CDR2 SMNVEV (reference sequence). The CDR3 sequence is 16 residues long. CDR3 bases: TGTGCCAGCAGTCTTCTCTCCCCAGGGGGCGTAGATACGCAGTATTTT. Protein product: CASSLLSPGGVDTQYF.

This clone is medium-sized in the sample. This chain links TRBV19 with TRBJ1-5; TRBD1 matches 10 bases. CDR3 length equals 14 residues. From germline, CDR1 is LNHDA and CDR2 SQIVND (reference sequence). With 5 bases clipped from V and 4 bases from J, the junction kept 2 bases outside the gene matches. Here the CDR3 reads CASSGTGENQPQHF. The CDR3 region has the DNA TGTGCCAGTAGTGGGACAGGGGAGAATCAGCCCCAGCATTTT. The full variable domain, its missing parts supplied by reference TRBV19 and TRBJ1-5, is DGGITQSPKYLFRKEGQNVTLSCEQNLNHDAMYWYRQDPGQGLRLIYYSQIVNDFQKGDIAEGYSVSREKKESFPLTVTSAQKNPTAFYLCASSGTGENQPQHFGDGTRLSIL.

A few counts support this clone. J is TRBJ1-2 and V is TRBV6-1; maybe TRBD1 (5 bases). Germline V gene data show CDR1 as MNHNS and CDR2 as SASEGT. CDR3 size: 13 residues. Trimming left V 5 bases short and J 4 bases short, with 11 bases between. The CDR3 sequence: CASSTGGGYGYTF. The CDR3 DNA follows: TGTGCCAGCAGTACGGGGGGTGGCTATGGCTACACCTTC.

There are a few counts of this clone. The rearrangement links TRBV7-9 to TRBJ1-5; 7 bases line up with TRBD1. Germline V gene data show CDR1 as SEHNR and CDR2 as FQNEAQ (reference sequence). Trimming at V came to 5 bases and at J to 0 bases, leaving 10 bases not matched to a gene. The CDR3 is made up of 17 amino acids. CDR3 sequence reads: CASSAGPGQHSNQPQHF. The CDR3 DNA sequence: TGTGCCAGCAGCGCAGGACCGGGACAGCATAGCAATCAGCCCCAGCATTTT.

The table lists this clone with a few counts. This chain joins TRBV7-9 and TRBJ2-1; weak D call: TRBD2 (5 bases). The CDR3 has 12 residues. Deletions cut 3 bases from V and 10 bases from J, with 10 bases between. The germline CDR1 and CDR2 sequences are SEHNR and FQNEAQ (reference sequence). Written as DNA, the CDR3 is TGTGCCAGCAGCTTGAGCGGCGGGGAGCAGTTCTTC. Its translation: CASSLSGGEQFF.

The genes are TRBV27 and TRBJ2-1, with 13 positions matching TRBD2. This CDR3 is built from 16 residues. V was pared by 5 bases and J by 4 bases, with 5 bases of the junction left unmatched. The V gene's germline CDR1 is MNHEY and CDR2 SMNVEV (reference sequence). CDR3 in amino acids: CASSPVLAGGYNEQFF. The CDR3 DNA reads TGTGCCAGCAGTCCCGTACTAGCGGGAGGGTACAATGAGCAGTTCTTC.

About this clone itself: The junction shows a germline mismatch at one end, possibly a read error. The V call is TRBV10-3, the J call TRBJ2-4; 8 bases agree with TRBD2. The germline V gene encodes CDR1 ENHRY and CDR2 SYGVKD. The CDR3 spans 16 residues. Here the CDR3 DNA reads TGCGCCAGCGGTAGCGGGGTAGCACTAGCCAAAAACATTCAGTACTTC. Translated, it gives CASGSGVALAKNIQYF.